Here is one T cell receptor (beta chain) with its context. These data come from a study of blood T cell repertoires in COVID-19. Study at large: Samples of COVID-19 (acute and convalescent) were obtained from the United States, Italy and Spain.

Grouping used clinical history reported by participants in a survey and questionnaire. In the authors' workflow: Reference gene primers were amplified, and this amplification served to estimate nucleated cell counts. Data came from immunoSEQ multiplex PCR; TCRdb stores just in-frame clones and leaves some out. V and J calls and clone size come straight from that table; D and trimming were deduced from the DNA. The sample consists of about 190,000 clones, roughly 84% of them appearing once. Unmatched junction bases numbered 4, after V lost 4 bases and J lost 5 bases. This CDR3 is built from 14 residues. Germline V gives CDR1 SGHNT, CDR2 YYREEE (reference sequence).

Material: PBMCs or T cells enriched from blood (not recorded which). The receptor's source is a woman in her twenties or thirties who had recovered from COVID-19. V usage is TRBV5-4 and J usage is TRBJ2-3, with 10 bases aligning to TRBD1. As DNA, the CDR3 is TGTGCCAGCAGCCTGGGACAGGGGAGAGATACGCAGTATTTT. Amino acids: CASSLGQGRDTQYF.